The T cell receptor beta chain under discussion was sequenced for a study of shared clonotypes between healthy human individuals. Overall study findings and caveats: Naive CD4 clonotypes were shared across several donors at around 5.4%. Clonotype sharing levels among donors were expected to vary with sequencing depth.

Splitting the CD4+ cells yielded a CD45RA+ naive subset and a CD45RA-negative memory subset. Libraries were prepared by immunoSEQ multiplex PCR; TCRdb keeps only in-frame clonotypes and omits some of them. The table includes about 1 million clones, approximately 70% detected once. Turning to this clone: Its antigen is still unknown.

The sequencing sample was made of memory CD4+ T cells sorted from blood. Documented subset: CD45RA-negative fraction. This receptor was identified in a man between 18 and 35 years old in good health.

The chain's CDR3 is CASSWTGTVDSPLHF. The CDR3 DNA reads TGTGCCAGCAGCTGGACCGGGACGGTTGATTCACCCCTCCACTTT. J is TRBJ1-6 and V is TRBV5-4, with D possibly being TRBD1 (5 bases). This CDR3 is built from 15 residues. V was pared by 3 bases and J by 8 bases, with 15 bases between. CDR1 is SGHNT and CDR2 is YYREEE in the germline V gene (reference sequence).